This T cell receptor (beta chain) was sequenced in a study of T cell repertoires in cytomegalovirus infection. Study as a whole: A matching HLA type, together with CMV infection, was signaled by public TCR beta signatures. Findings of the study overall: HLA-C-restricted, CMV-specific TCR beta clonotypes were dominant ex vivo.

Germline CDR1 MNHEY, CDR2 SMNVEV (reference sequence). This CDR3 has 13 residues. Between the trimmed V and J ends, which lost 3 bases and 4 bases, there was a span of 9 bases. For this clonotype: The antigen is not known.

TCRdb used MiXCR to reprocess the reads, holding one entry per CDR3 protein. The table shows some 920,000 distinct CDR3 sequences, with approximately 31% occurring only once. The input for sequencing was cultured CD8+ T cells from PBMCs, taken from culture after CMV antigen stimulation. The rearrangement links TRBV27 to TRBJ1-2; D is possibly TRBD1 (5 bases). This TCR derives from a human donor in good health (CMV status not recorded). Some clones in this sample may be carry-over from other donors' samples. CDR3 region: CASSFRQSYGYTF. In DNA form, the CDR3 reads TGTGCCAGCAGTTTCCGACAGAGCTATGGCTACACCTTC.